A selection of T cell receptor beta chains follows, all from one sample in a study of T cell responses to AZD1222 COVID-19 vaccine. Using immunoSEQ multiplex PCR, the repertoire was profiled, and TCRdb retains in-frame clones only, with some absent. This table holds about 130,000 clones, 88% found once. The starting material was peripheral blood, obtained on day 0 of AZD1222 vaccination. The receptors shown here come from an adult in good health. CDR3s include the opening cysteine and the closing phenylalanine or tryptophan. The D gene is left open where the match is weak. Clone size, where shown, is once, few, many, or a class for clones that have expanded.

clone size	V gene	J gene	D gene	CDR3 protein	CDR3 DNA
-	TRBV27	TRBJ2-7	-	CASSPTPGVNSREQYF	TGTGCCAGCAGTCCCACTCCGGGGGTGAATTCTAGGGAGCAGTACTTC
once	TRBV29-1	TRBJ1-2	-	CSEKPPGAVAGYTF	TGCAGCGAAAAACCTCCGGGGGCTGTTGCTGGCTACACCTTC
-	TRBV9	TRBJ1-6	-	CASSVDGRTLLHF	TGTGCCAGCAGCGTAGATGGCCGTACCCTCCTCCACTTT
-	TRBV3-1/TRBV3-2	TRBJ1-1	TRBD1	CASSVDRAEAFF	TGTGCCAGCAGCGTTGACAGGGCTGAAGCTTTCTTT
-	TRBV6-2/TRBV6-3	TRBJ2-6	TRBD2	CASSYRGRAGANVLTF	TGTGCCAGCAGTTACCGCGGGAGGGCTGGGGCCAACGTCCTGACTTTC
once	TRBV30	TRBJ1-4	TRBD1	CAWSGRQGPNEKLFF	TGTGCCTGGAGTGGCAGACAGGGCCCTAATGAAAAACTGTTTTTT
-	TRBV10-3	TRBJ2-7	-	CAISVDGGTSYEQYF	TGTGCCATCAGTGTGGACGGGGGTACGTCCTACGAGCAGTACTTC
-	TRBV28	TRBJ1-4	-	CASSSPGRSNEKLFF	TGTGCCAGCAGCAGCCCAGGGAGGTCTAATGAAAAACTGTTTTTT
-	TRBV30	TRBJ2-2	-	CAWKVGELFF	TGTGCCTGGAAGGTCGGGGAGCTGTTTTTT
once	TRBV5-1	TRBJ2-3	-	CASSGGGVTDTQYF	TGCGCCAGCAGCGGTGGAGGGGTCACAGATACGCAGTATTTT
few	TRBV27	TRBJ2-7	-	CASSLGGTAFISYEQYF	TGTGCCAGCAGTTTAGGAGGGACAGCCTTTATCTCCTACGAGCAGTACTTC
-	TRBV24-1	TRBJ1-4	-	CATSDGGLSATNEKLFF	TGTGCCACCAGTGACGGGGGTTTGTCTGCGACTAATGAAAAACTGTTTTTT
-	TRBV7-9	TRBJ1-2	-	CASSSRDRPSIDTF	TGTGCCAGCAGCAGCCGGGATAGGCCTTCTATCGACACCTTC
-	TRBV27	TRBJ2-7	-	CASRGGVGYEQYF	TGTGCCAGCAGAGGGGGTGTTGGGTACGAGCAGTACTTC
-	TRBV3-1/TRBV3-2	TRBJ1-6	TRBD1	CASSPTRPGTGNSPLHF	TGTGCCAGCAGTCCCACTCGTCCCGGGACAGGGAATTCACCCCTCCACTTT
-	TRBV12-5	TRBJ2-1	-	CASGLGDEQFF	TGTGCTAGTGGTTTGGGCGATGAGCAGTTCTTC
-	TRBV27	TRBJ1-4	-	CASSSIILAGRSGLNEKLFF	TGTGCCAGCAGTTCCATCATCCTAGCTGGTCGGTCAGGGCTTAATGAAAAACTGTTTTTT